This T cell receptor (beta chain) appears in the sequencing data of a study of shared clonotypes between healthy human individuals. From germline, CDR1 is SSHAT and CDR2 FNYEAQ (reference sequence). There are 15 residues in the CDR3. Of note for this clone: The germline gene is not matched at one end of the junction; a read error may be the cause.

Every unsorted PBMC PCR replicate was loaded with 250 to 300 ng DNA, roughly 32,000 T cell genomes. Per the original data handling: ImmunoSEQ junction-only sequences lacked quality scores, so their filtering differed. Only in-frame clones appear in the TCRdb table, and some are missing; sequencing was by immunoSEQ multiplex PCR. D and trimming come from the DNA, and the V and J calls and clone size come from that table. The profile shows fewer than 700,000 clones, around 78% of them singletons. The J gene is TRBJ2-2, the V gene TRBV7-7; D unresolved. The sequence was obtained from a woman in her forties in good health. Some clones in this sample may be carry-over from other donors' samples. Material for sequencing was PBMCs. This CDR3 is CASSPSAGSGGELFF. In DNA, the CDR3 is TGTGCTAGCAGCCCCTCGGCTGGGTCTGGCGGGGAGCTGTTTTTT.